The present TCR beta chain was sequenced within a study of blood T cell repertoires in COVID-19. TCRdb keeps only in-frame clones here, not all; method: immunoSEQ multiplex PCR. The sample yields 300,000 to 350,000 clones, roughly 87% seen once. V was clipped by 2 bases and J by 3 bases, with 2 bases between them. Per the germline V gene, CDR1 is MNHNS and CDR2 is SASEGT. The CDR3 has 11 residues. This clone came up a few times. The source material was peripheral blood. This clonotype originated in a man aged 18 to 29 with active or convalescent COVID-19. The rearrangement uses TRBV6-1 and TRBJ2-7; D is uncertain. The CDR3 spells CASSERYEQYF. For the CDR3, the DNA is TGTGCCAGCAGTGAACGCTACGAGCAGTACTTC.